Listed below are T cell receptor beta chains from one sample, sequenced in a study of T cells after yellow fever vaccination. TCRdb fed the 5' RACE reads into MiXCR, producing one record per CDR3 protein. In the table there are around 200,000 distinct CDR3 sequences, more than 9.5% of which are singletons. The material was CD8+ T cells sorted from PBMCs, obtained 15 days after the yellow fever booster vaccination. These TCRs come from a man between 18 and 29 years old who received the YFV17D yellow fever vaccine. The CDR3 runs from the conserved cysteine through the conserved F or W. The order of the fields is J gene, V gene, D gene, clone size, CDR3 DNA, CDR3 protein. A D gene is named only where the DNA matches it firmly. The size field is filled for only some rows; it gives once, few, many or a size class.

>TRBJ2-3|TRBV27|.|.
TGCACCAGCAGTTTCCTCGAGAAGGGGCCCCTCGCCGTTACGCAGTATTTT
CTSSFLEKGPLAVTQYF
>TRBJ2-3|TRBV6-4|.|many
TGTGCCAGCAGTGACTCGAGTACGTCAGGGGGCACAGATACGCAGTATTTT
CASSDSSTSGGTDTQYF
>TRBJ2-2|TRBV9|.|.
TGTGCCAGCAGCGTAGGAGGACTACCTGGAGAGGAGCTGTTTTTT
CASSVGGLPGEELFF
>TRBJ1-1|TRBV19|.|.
TGTGCCAGTAGTATAGATTCAGGAGCCATGAACACTGAAGCTTTCTTT
CASSIDSGAMNTEAFF
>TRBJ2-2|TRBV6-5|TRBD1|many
TGTGCCAGCAGCTTCCGGGACAGGGGGCGCGGGGAGCTGTTTTTT
CASSFRDRGRGELFF
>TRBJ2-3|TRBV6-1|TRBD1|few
TGTGCCAGCAGTCCCAGGGGACAGGGGGTGGATACGCAGTATTTT
CASSPRGQGVDTQYF
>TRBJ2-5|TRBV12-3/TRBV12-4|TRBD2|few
TGTGCCAGCAGCCGCGGGAGCGGAGCCCAAGAGACCCAGTACTTC
CASSRGSGAQETQYF
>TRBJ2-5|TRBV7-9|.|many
TGTGCCAGCAGCTTTCAGGACTCCCTTGGGGAGACCCAGTACTTC
CASSFQDSLGETQYF
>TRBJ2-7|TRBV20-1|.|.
TGCAGTGCTAGAGTGACGGGGTTAACCTACGAGCAGTACTTC
CSARVTGLTYEQYF
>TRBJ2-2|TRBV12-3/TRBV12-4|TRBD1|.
TGTGCCAGCGGGGACAGGGGGAATACCGGGGAGCTGTTTTTT
CASGDRGNTGELFF
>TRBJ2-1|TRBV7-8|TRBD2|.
TGTGCCAGCAGCTTAGACCTAAGCCAGACTAGCGGGGGGGCCAACTACAATGAGCAGTTCTTC
CASSLDLSQTSGGANYNEQFF
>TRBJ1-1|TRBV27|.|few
TGTGCCAGCAGTTACGGGGTTCGCACTGAAGCTTTCTTT
CASSYGVRTEAFF
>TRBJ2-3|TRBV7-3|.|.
TGTGCCAGCAGCTCCCAGGGCACAGATACGCAGTATTTT
CASSSQGTDTQYF
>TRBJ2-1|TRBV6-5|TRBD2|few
TGTGCCAGCAGTCAAACCTCCCGGGGGGGCCCTTACAATGAGCAGTTCTTC
CASSQTSRGGPYNEQFF
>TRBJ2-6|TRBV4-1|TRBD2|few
TGCGCCAGCAGCTACCGAGCGGGGGTTCCCTCTGGGGCCAACGTCCTGACTTTC
CASSYRAGVPSGANVLTF
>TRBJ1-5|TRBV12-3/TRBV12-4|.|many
TGTGCCAGCACCGCGGTGGGCAATCAGCCCCAGCATTTT
CASTAVGNQPQHF
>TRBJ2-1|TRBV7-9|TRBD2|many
TGTGCCAGCAGCTTAGCGGGAGCTAGCGGTTACAATGAGCAGTTCTTC
CASSLAGASGYNEQFF
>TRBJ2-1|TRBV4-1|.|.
TGCGCCAGCAGCCAAGGTCCGGGTGAGTGGGAGCAGTTCTTC
CASSQGPGEWEQFF
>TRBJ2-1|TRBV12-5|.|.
TGTGCTAGTGGGGGGGAGGACAATGAGCAGTTCTTC
CASGGEDNEQFF
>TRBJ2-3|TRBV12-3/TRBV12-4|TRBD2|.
TGTTCAGCGGGGGTCACAGATACGCAGTATTTT
CSAGVTDTQYF
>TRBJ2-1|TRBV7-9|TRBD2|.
TGTGCCAGCAGCTCTCCTGACGGGGGAGGGGCCAATGAGCAGTTCTTC
CASSSPDGGGANEQFF
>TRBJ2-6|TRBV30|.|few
TGTGCCTGGGGAGACTCTGGGGCCAACGTCCTGACTTTC
CAWGDSGANVLTF
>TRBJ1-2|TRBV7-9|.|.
TGTGCCAGCAGCTTAGTTTCGGCCCCAGTTACTAACTATGGCTACACCTTC
CASSLVSAPVTNYGYTF